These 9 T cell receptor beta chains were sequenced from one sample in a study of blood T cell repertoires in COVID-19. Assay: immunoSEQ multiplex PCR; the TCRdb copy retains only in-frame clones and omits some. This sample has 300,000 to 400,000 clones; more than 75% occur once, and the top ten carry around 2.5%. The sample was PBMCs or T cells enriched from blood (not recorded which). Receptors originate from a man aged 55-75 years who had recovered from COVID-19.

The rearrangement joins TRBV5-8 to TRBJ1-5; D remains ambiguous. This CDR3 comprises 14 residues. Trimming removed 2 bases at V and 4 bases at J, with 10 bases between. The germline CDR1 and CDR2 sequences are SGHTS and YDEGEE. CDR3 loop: CASSFQGRNQPQHF. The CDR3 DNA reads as TGTGCCAGCAGCTTCCAAGGCAGGAATCAGCCCCAGCATTTT. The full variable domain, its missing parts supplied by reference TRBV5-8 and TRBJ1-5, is EAGVTQSPTHLIKTRGQQATLRCSPISGHTSVYWYQQALGLGLQFLLWYDEGEERNRGNFPPRFSGRQFPNYSSELNVNALELEDSALYLCASSFQGRNQPQHFGDGTRLSIL.

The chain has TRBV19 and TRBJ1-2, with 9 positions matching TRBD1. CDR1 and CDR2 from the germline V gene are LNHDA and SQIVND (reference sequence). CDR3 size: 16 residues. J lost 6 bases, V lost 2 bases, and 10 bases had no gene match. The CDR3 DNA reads TGTGCCAGTAGTATATCCACCGGGACAGGGAGTGATGGCTACACCTTC. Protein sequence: CASSISTGTGSDGYTF.

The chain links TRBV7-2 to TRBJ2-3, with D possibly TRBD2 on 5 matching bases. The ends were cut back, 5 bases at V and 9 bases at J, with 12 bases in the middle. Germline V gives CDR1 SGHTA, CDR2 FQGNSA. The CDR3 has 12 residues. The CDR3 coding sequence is TGTGCCAGCAGCCAGCCTAGCTACACGCAGTATTTT. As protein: CASSQPSYTQYF. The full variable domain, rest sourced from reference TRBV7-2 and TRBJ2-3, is GAGVSQSPSNKVTEKGKDVELRCDPISGHTALYWYRQSLGQGLEFLIYFQGNSAPDKSGLPSDRFSAERTGGSVSTLTIQRTQQEDSAVYLCASSQPSYTQYFGPGTRLTVL.

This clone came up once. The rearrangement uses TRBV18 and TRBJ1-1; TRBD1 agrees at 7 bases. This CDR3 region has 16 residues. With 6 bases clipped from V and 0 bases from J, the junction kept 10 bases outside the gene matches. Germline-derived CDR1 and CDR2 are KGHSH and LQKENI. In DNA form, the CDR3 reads TGTGCCAGCTCCTCCGGTATAGGGGGCATGAACACTGAAGCTTTCTTT. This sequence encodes CASSSGIGGMNTEAFF.

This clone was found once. In DNA form, the CDR3 reads TGTGCCAGCAGCCAAGATCGCCGGGGAAAGGGCTACACCTTC. Translated: CASSQDRRGKGYTF. V gene TRBV3-1 (or the pseudogene TRBV3-2) combines with J gene TRBJ1-2; D unresolved. Germline V CDR1 and CDR2: LGHDT, YNNKEL (reference sequence). Trimming pared 0 bases from V and 8 bases from J, leaving 13 bases between. CDR3 length: 14 amino acids.

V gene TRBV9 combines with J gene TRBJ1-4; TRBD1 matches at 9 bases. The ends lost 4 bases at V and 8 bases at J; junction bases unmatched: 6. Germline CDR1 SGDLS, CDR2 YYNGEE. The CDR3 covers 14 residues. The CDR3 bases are TGTGCCAGCAGCCCCAGGACAGGGGAGGAAAAACTGTTTTTT. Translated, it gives CASSPRTGEEKLFF.

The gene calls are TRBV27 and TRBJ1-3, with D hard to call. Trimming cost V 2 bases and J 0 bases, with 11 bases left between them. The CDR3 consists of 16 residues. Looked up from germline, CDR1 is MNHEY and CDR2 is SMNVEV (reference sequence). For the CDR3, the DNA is TGTGCCAGCAGTTTAGCGCGCCCCCTCTCTGGAAACACCATATATTTT. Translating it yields CASSLARPLSGNTIYF.

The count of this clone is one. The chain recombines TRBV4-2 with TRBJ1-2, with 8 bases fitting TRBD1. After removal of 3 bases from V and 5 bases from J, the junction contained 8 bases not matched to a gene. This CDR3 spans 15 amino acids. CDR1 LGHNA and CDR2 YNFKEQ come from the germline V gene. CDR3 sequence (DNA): TGTGCCAGCAGCCAGGAGAAAGGGACAGGATATGGCTACACCTTC. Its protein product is CASSQEKGTGYGYTF.

The CDR3: CASSPTGGADYGYTF. The CDR3 DNA reads as TGCGCCAGCAGCCCAACAGGGGGCGCCGACTATGGCTACACCTTC. The genes are TRBV5-1 and TRBJ1-2; 9 bases fit TRBD1. CDR1 SGHRS and CDR2 YFSETQ come from the germline V gene. V shed 4 bases and J 3 bases; nucleotides not matched to a gene: 7. The CDR3 has 15 residues.